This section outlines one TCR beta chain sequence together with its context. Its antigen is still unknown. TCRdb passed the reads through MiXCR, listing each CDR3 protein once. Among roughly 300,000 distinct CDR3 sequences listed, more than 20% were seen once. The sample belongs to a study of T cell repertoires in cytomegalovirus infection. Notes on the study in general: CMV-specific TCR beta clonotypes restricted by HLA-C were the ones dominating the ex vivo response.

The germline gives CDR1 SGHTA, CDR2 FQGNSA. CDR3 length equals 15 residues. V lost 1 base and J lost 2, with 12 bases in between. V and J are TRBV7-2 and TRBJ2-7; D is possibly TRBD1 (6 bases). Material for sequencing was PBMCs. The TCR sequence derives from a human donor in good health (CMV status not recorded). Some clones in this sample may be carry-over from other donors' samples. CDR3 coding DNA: TGTGCCAGCAGCTTAGGATCCCAGGGGCCCTACGAGCAGTACTTC. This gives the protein CASSLGSQGPYEQYF.